These 25 T cell receptor beta chains were sequenced from one sample in a study of beta chain features in type 1 diabetes. Isolated RNA was reverse transcribed in full, so expressed TCRB transcripts were sequenced. Assay: immunoSEQ multiplex PCR; the TCRdb copy retains only in-frame clones and omits some. The table shows roughly 230,000 clones, with around 9.6% occurring only once. Sample: naive CD4+ T cells from blood. The receptors here all came from a woman aged 18-29 years in good health.

This clone was recorded a few times. The chain has TRBV28 and TRBJ1-2, with D unresolved. CDR3 size: 11 residues. Trimming cost V 5 bases and J 8 bases, with 9 bases left between them. The germline CDR1 and CDR2 sequences are MDHEN and SYDVKM. Here the CDR3 reads CASSRGGGYTF. The CDR3 DNA is TGTGCCAGCAGTCGCGGTGGGGGCTACACCTTC.

This clone was seen only a few times. The V call is TRBV10-3, the J call TRBJ1-1; no clear D. V was trimmed by 0 bases and J by 3 bases, leaving 8 bases between them. The CDR3 consists of 14 residues. CDR1 ENHRY and CDR2 SYGVKD come from the germline V gene. CDR3 sequence reads: CAISESVGDTEAFF. CDR3 sequence (DNA): TGTGCCATCAGTGAGTCGGTAGGAGACACTGAAGCTTTCTTT.

This sequence joins TRBV5-1 and TRBJ2-3; 11 positions agree with TRBD2. This CDR3 comprises 17 residues. Germline CDR1 reads SGHRS; CDR2 reads YFSETQ. V was clipped by 1 base and J by 2 bases; unmatched bases: 6. The CDR3 here is CASSLRASGGLTDTQYF. In DNA, the CDR3 is TGCGCCAGCAGCTTGCGGGCTAGCGGGGGGCTCACAGATACGCAGTATTTT.

The CDR3: CASSAKTGGDTDTQYF. CDR3 in DNA: TGCGCCAGCAGCGCCAAGACAGGGGGCGATACAGATACGCAGTATTTT. This chain links TRBV5-1 with TRBJ2-3, with TRBD1 matching over 10 bases. CDR1 SGHRS and CDR2 YFSETQ come from the germline V gene. Trimming removed 4 bases from V and 3 bases from J; junction bases left unmatched: 8. This CDR3 is 16 amino acids long.

This clone was found a few times. This rearrangement joins TRBV6-6 to TRBJ2-5; TRBD2 agrees at 9 bases. This CDR3 spans 13 amino acids. Looked up from germline, CDR1 is MNHNY and CDR2 is SVGAGI (reference sequence). With 6 bases clipped from V and 5 bases from J, the junction kept 4 bases outside the gene matches. CDR3 sequence: CASSWSGGETQYF. For the CDR3, the DNA is TGTGCCAGCAGCTGGAGCGGGGGGGAGACCCAGTACTTC.

This chain connects TRBV11-1 to TRBJ1-1; 7 bases agree with TRBD1. The CDR3 is made up of 14 amino acids. Germline lookup yields CDR1 SGHAT and CDR2 FQDESV (reference sequence). Trimming took 3 bases from V and 2 from J; bases not matched to a gene: 3. The CDR3 DNA follows: TGTGCCAGCAGCTTGGACAGGCTAAACACTGAAGCTTTCTTT. Protein: CASSLDRLNTEAFF.

The J gene is TRBJ2-1, the V gene TRBV9; tentatively, D is TRBD1 (5 bases). CDR3 length: 15 amino acids. The germline CDR1 and CDR2 sequences are SGDLS and YYNGEE. The germline V and J ends were trimmed by 4 bases and 1 base, with 12 bases remaining between them. The CDR3 here is CASSPHRISYNEQFF. In DNA, the CDR3 is TGTGCCAGCAGCCCACACAGGATTTCCTACAATGAGCAGTTCTTC. Combining the CDR3 with reference TRBV9 and TRBJ2-1 gives the whole variable domain DSGVTQTPKHLITATGQRVTLRCSPRSGDLSVYWYQQSLDQGLQFLIQYYNGEERAKGNILERFSAQQFPDLHSELNLSSLELGDSALYFCASSPHRISYNEQFFGPGTRLTVL.

The genes are TRBV9 and TRBJ2-7, with D tentatively TRBD1 (6 bases). Per the germline V gene, CDR1 is SGDLS and CDR2 is YYNGEE. The CDR3 loop spans 14 amino acids. V lost 2 bases and J 0 bases, leaving 9 bases between the germline ends. CDR3 residues: CASSVGDTSYEQYF. CDR3 nucleotides: TGTGCCAGCAGCGTGGGGGACACCTCCTACGAGCAGTACTTC. The full variable domain, its missing parts supplied by reference TRBV9 and TRBJ2-7, is DSGVTQTPKHLITATGQRVTLRCSPRSGDLSVYWYQQSLDQGLQFLIQYYNGEERAKGNILERFSAQQFPDLHSELNLSSLELGDSALYFCASSVGDTSYEQYFGPGTRLTVT.

This clone turned up a few times. The chain uses TRBV15 and TRBJ1-2; maybe TRBD1 (5 bases). V was trimmed by 0 bases and J by 4 bases, leaving 12 bases between them. The CDR3 runs to 15 residues. Germline assignment: CDR1 LNHNV and CDR2 YYDKDF (reference sequence). The CDR3 loop reads CATSREGGEGYGYTF. The CDR3 DNA follows: TGTGCCACCAGCAGAGAGGGAGGGGAAGGCTATGGCTACACCTTC.

This clone was seen repeatedly, ten times or more. This chain connects TRBV4-1 to TRBJ2-3; no clear D gene. From germline, CDR1 is MGHRA and CDR2 YSYEKL. The ends were cut back, 4 bases at V and 0 bases at J, with 11 bases in the middle. This CDR3 has 15 residues. CDR3 sequence: CASSRLYPSTDTQYF. CDR3 DNA sequence: TGCGCCAGCAGCCGACTGTACCCAAGCACAGATACGCAGTATTTT.

This chain uses TRBV18 with TRBJ1-1; D gene unclear. The CDR3 contains 16 residues. The V end lost 2 bases, the J end lost 2 bases, and 15 bases lay between the germline ends. The germline V gene has CDR1 KGHSH and CDR2 LQKENI. The CDR3 nucleotides read TGTGCCAGCTCACCAGTCAGGCAGGTCCCTAACACTGAAGCTTTCTTT. This translates into CASSPVRQVPNTEAFF.

V and J are TRBV6-5 and TRBJ1-2; 8 bases match TRBD1. Germline-derived CDR1 and CDR2 are MNHEY and SVGAGI. Trimming removed 6 bases from V and 6 bases from J; junction bases left unmatched: 6. The CDR3 consists of 13 residues. CDR3 loop: CASRLGQGDGYTF. In DNA, the CDR3 is TGTGCCAGCAGACTCGGACAGGGTGATGGCTACACCTTC.

This clone was observed a handful of times. The rearrangement uses TRBV11-2 and TRBJ1-6, with 7 bases that match TRBD1. After removal of 5 bases from V and 5 bases from J, the junction contained 3 bases not matched to a gene. This CDR3 contains 14 residues. CDR1 and CDR2 from the germline V gene are SGHAT and FQNNGV. The chain's CDR3 is CASSTGQDNSPLHF. CDR3 nucleotide sequence: TGTGCCAGCAGCACCGGACAGGATAATTCACCCCTCCACTTT.

This clone was found a few times. This chain connects TRBV6-5 to TRBJ2-1, with 8 positions matching TRBD1. Germline-derived CDR1 and CDR2 are MNHEY and SVGAGI. J was trimmed by 8 bases and V by 2 bases; bases with no gene match: 5. The length of the CDR3 is 14 residues. As DNA, the CDR3 is TGTGCCAGCAGTTACCCGGACAGGGTCGATGAGCAGTTCTTC. This gives the protein CASSYPDRVDEQFF.

The sample holds a few counts of this clone. V gene TRBV10-3 combines with J gene TRBJ2-7; 10 nucleotides match TRBD2. This CDR3 comprises 15 residues. After removal of 4 bases from V and 0 bases from J, the junction contained 3 bases not matched to a gene. The germline gives CDR1 ENHRY, CDR2 SYGVKD. The DNA for the CDR3 is TGTGCCATCAGTGGGGGGACTAGCGCCTCCTACGAGCAGTACTTC. It specifies CAISGGTSASYEQYF.

This clone was seen a few times. The chain uses TRBV7-9 and TRBJ1-1; no definite D call. The germline gives CDR1 SEHNR, CDR2 FQNEAQ (reference sequence). V lost 1 base and J lost 3, with 15 bases in between. This CDR3 region has 16 residues. The CDR3 bases are TGTGCCAGCAGCTTAGAAGGCGGGAGGTCGGACACTGAAGCTTTCTTT. It is translated as CASSLEGGRSDTEAFF.

CDR3 residues: CASSLGLAGQETQYF. The DNA for the CDR3 is TGCGCCAGCAGCCTGGGACTAGCGGGCCAAGAGACCCAGTACTTC. V is TRBV5-1 and J is TRBJ2-5; 12 nucleotides match TRBD2. J was trimmed by 1 base and V by 4 bases; bases with no gene match: 2. Germline V lookup: CDR1 SGHRS, CDR2 YFSETQ. The CDR3 runs to 15 residues.

The sample holds a few counts of this clone. The CDR3 loop is CASSRLQSRETQYF. In nucleotides, the CDR3 is TGTGCCAGCAGCCGACTCCAATCTAGGGAGACCCAGTACTTC. The chain combines TRBV6-1 with TRBJ2-5; D is undetermined. Trimming took off 6 bases at V and 5 bases at J, with 16 bases between the two ends. There are 14 residues in the CDR3. Per germline, CDR1 MNHNS and CDR2 SASEGT.

This clone was observed a few times. The chain joins TRBV5-4 to TRBJ1-1; maybe TRBD1 (6 bases). Germline-derived CDR1 and CDR2 are SGHNT and YYREEE (reference sequence). V lost 1 base and J lost 2, with 9 bases in between. The CDR3 covers 14 residues. DNA for the CDR3: TGTGCCAGCAGCTTGACAGGGAGAAACACTGAAGCTTTCTTT. Translated, it gives CASSLTGRNTEAFF.

This clone has a handful of counts. J is TRBJ1-1 and V is TRBV11-2, with D possibly being TRBD1 (6 bases). CDR1 is SGHAT, CDR2 FQNNGV, per germline. The CDR3 consists of 15 residues. V was clipped by 1 base and J by 0 bases, with 9 bases between them. The CDR3 loop is CASSLVQGMNTEAFF. The CDR3 DNA sequence: TGTGCCAGCAGCTTAGTTCAGGGGATGAACACTGAAGCTTTCTTT.

The table lists this clone with a few counts. The same CDR3 can be traced to other DNA sequences in this sample. The CDR3 DNA reads TGCGCCAGCAGCCAGGAGACAGGGAGCTATGGCTACACCTTC. Encoded protein: CASSQETGSYGYTF. The chain combines TRBV4-1 with TRBJ1-2, with 7 bases identical to TRBD1. The CDR3 contains 14 residues. Trimming at V came to 3 bases and at J to 4 bases, leaving 5 bases not matched to a gene. Germline loops: CDR1 MGHRA, CDR2 YSYEKL.

CDR3: CASSEQGRPVTGELFF. In DNA, the CDR3 is TGTGCCAGCAGTGAACAGGGGCGCCCGGTCACCGGGGAGCTGTTTTTT. V usage is TRBV6-1 and J usage is TRBJ2-2, with a possible D match to TRBD1 (6 bases). The V gene lost 2 bases and the J gene lost 4 bases, with 14 bases spanning the gap. CDR1 and CDR2 (germline): MNHNS, SASEGT. This CDR3 region has 16 residues.

There are a few counts of this clone. The chain couples TRBV13 to TRBJ2-7, with 7 bases identical to TRBD1. J lost 2 bases, V lost 5 bases, and 6 bases had no gene match. Germline V lookup: CDR1 PRHDT, CDR2 FYEKMQ (reference sequence). CDR3 length: 14 residues. Written as DNA, the CDR3 is TGTGCCAGCAGCCCCCGGACAGGAACCTACGAGCAGTACTTC. It translates to CASSPRTGTYEQYF.

This clone has just a few counts. The chain combines TRBV5-4 with TRBJ2-3; the match to TRBD1 covers 8 bases. V lost 4 bases and J lost 6; bases outside the gene matches: 7. Germline CDR1 reads SGHNT; CDR2 reads YYREEE (reference sequence). The CDR3 contains 14 residues. DNA for the CDR3: TGTGCCAGCAGCCCGGGACAGGCCCGGGATACGCAGTATTTT. Protein sequence: CASSPGQARDTQYF.

The V gene is TRBV6-1, the J gene TRBJ2-7; 8 positions match TRBD1. The germline CDR1 and CDR2 sequences are MNHNS and SASEGT. The CDR3 extends over 16 amino acids. V was clipped by 2 bases and J by 1 base; unmatched bases: 7. The CDR3, as DNA: TGTGCCAGCAGTGAAAGGCCGCAGGGGGCTTCCTACGAGCAGTACTTC. It translates to CASSERPQGASYEQYF.